This TCR beta chain was observed in a study of blood T cell repertoires in COVID-19. Sequencing was performed with immunoSEQ multiplex PCR; in TCRdb, only in-frame clones are kept and a portion is missing. The sample shows 450,000 to 500,000 clones, roughly 85% of them seen only once. Germline V gene lookup returns CDR1 DFQATT and CDR2 SNEGSKA (reference sequence). Losses at the gene ends were 3 bases for V and 0 bases for J; bases not matched to a gene: 4. CDR3 size: 15 residues. Sequencing was carried out using peripheral blood. This clonotype was sampled from a human donor in a cohort sampled during active COVID-19. J is TRBJ2-1 and V is TRBV20-1; TRBD2 aligns across 8 bases. The CDR3 nucleotides are TGCAGTGCTAGTTTACTAGCGGTCTCCTACAATGAGCAGTTCTTC. Translated: CSASLLAVSYNEQFF.